The 6 T cell receptor beta chains presented below share a single source sample, sequenced in a study of CD8+CD57+ T cells in acquired aplastic anemia listed by TCRdb under 2018. TCRdb records Illumina HiSeq 2000 as the sequencer. Genomic DNA was used as template for profiling of TCR beta VDJ combinations and CDR3 sequences. TCRdb trimmed public reads at Q25 via fastp, called clones via MiXCR and kept in-frame beta chains. Under each unique CDR3 protein, matching rows form one entry showing the most common genes and DNA. The sample includes under 500,000 distinct CDR3 sequences, with 25% to 40% observed a single time. Roughly 0.8% of the sample goes to the ten largest clones. Patients chosen for sequencing had shown expansion of CD8+CD57+ cells by flow cytometry. The material sequenced was sorted CD4+, CD8+, or CD8+CD57+ T cells (not recorded which) from PBMCs. The receptors derive from a human donor with aplastic anemia.

This clonotype was observed at least ten times. The chain employs TRBV20-1 and TRBJ2-7; D possibly uses TRBD1 or TRBD2 (7 bases each). This CDR3 comprises 14 residues. Germline CDR1 reads DFQATT; CDR2 reads SNEGSKA (reference sequence). Trimming took off 5 bases at V and 6 bases at J, with 20 bases between the two ends. CDR3 sequence (DNA): TGCAGTGCTTCCCGGGGGAGGGGGCTTGGCGAGCAGTACTTC. Protein sequence: CSASRGRGLGEQYF.

This clonotype was counted ten times or more. This chain uses TRBV15 with TRBJ1-1; D is unclear. CDR1 is LNHNV, CDR2 YYDKDF, per germline (reference sequence). Trimming pared 5 bases from V and 1 base from J, leaving 11 bases between. The CDR3 runs 14 residues. The CDR3 here is CATSPIAENTEAFF. The CDR3 DNA reads TGTGCCACCAGCCCCATAGCAGAGAACACTGAAGCTTTCTTT.

This clonotype has ten or more counts. This chain joins TRBV7-9 and TRBJ2-4, with 7 positions matching TRBD1. CDR1 is SEHNR, CDR2 FQNEAQ, per germline (reference sequence). Trimming took 5 bases from V and 6 from J; bases not matched to a gene: 4. The CDR3 spans 13 residues. In nucleotides, the CDR3 is TGTGCCAGCAGCACCGACAGGGCAAACATTCAGTACTTC. Residues: CASSTDRANIQYF.

The genes are TRBV10-3 and TRBJ1-2; D is unresolved. CDR1 and CDR2 from the germline V gene are ENHRY and SYGVKD. The CDR3 contains 16 residues. V was trimmed by 1 base and J by 0 bases, leaving 12 bases between them. The CDR3 region is CAISEFGSEPNYGYTF. CDR3 in DNA: TGTGCCATCAGTGAGTTTGGATCTGAACCTAACTATGGCTACACCTTC.

The rearrangement links TRBV15 to TRBJ1-5; unclear D gene. The CDR3 totals 12 residues. CDR1 and CDR2 (germline): LNHNV, YYDKDF (reference sequence). The germline V and J ends were trimmed by 0 bases and 11 bases, with 8 bases remaining between them. The CDR3 region has the DNA TGTGCCACCAGCAGAGATATTGTGACCCAGCATTTT. Residues: CATSRDIVTQHF.

Concerning this clonotype: At one of its ends the junction is not consistent with the germline gene, which may arise from a read error. The gene calls are TRBV19 and TRBJ2-3, with TRBD1 as a possible D gene (6 bases). This CDR3 region has 14 residues. Germline V CDR1 and CDR2: LNHDA, SQIVND (reference sequence). Written as DNA, the CDR3 is TGTGCCAGTAGTACCAACAGGGACACAGATGCGCAGTATTTT. As protein: CASSTNRDTDAQYF.